The 7 T cell receptor beta chains in this list originate from one sample, sequenced in a study of CD8 T cells in Susac syndrome. RNA in amounts of about 0.5 to 1 ug was reverse transcribed with random hexamers. MiXCR, applied by TCRdb to the immunoSEQ multiplex PCR reads, yields one record per CDR3 protein. This table has roughly 130,000 distinct CDR3 sequences, about 95% appearing once. Sequenced input: CD4+ T cells from PBMCs. These receptors were taken from a human donor in good health.

This clonotype has only one observation. The rearrangement joins TRBV6-1 to TRBJ2-7; D might be TRBD1 (6 bases). Trimming shortened V by 7 bases and J by 3 bases, and 13 bases separated the two germline ends. The CDR3 loop spans 13 amino acids. Looked up from germline, CDR1 is MNHNS and CDR2 is SASEGT. DNA of the CDR3: TGTGCCAGCACGGAGCAGGGGAACTACGAGCAGTACTTC. Protein sequence: CASTEQGNYEQYF.

A remark on this clonotype: One end of the junction fails to match germline, which may point to a read error. The rearrangement links TRBV29-1 to TRBJ2-1; D unclear. The CDR3 consists of 12 residues. Germline V gene lookup returns CDR1 SQVTM and CDR2 ANQGSEA. The CDR3 region is CSVAQTDKEQFF. The CDR3 coding sequence is TGCAGCGTTGCCCAGACTGACAAGGAGCAGTTCTTC.

The V and J genes are TRBV29-1 and TRBJ2-3; TRBD1 matches at 9 bases. This CDR3 region has 16 residues. With V trimmed by 5 bases and J by 8 bases, 17 bases remained unmatched. Germline CDR1 and CDR2: SQVTM and ANQGSEA. The CDR3 nucleotides are TGCAGCGTTAAACCACCGGGACAGGGTCCCCTGTCTACGCAGTATTTT. Translating it yields CSVKPPGQGPLSTQYF.

This sequence joins TRBV7-2 and TRBJ2-7, with D possibly TRBD2 on 5 matching bases. This CDR3 spans 14 amino acids. The ends were cut back, 5 bases at V and 0 bases at J, with 11 bases in the middle. CDR1 and CDR2 from the germline V gene are SGHTA and FQGNSA. In nucleotides, the CDR3 is TGTGCCAGCAGCCCTCCAGCGGTCTCCTACGAGCAGTACTTC. This sequence encodes CASSPPAVSYEQYF.

V gene TRBV29-1 combines with J gene TRBJ2-3; 8 bases fit TRBD2. The ends lost 3 bases at V and 2 bases at J; junction bases unmatched: 7. CDR1 and CDR2 (germline): SQVTM, ANQGSEA. The CDR3 extends over 15 amino acids. Here the CDR3 DNA reads TGCAGCGTTGATCGGGGGGGGCAGCCCACAGATACGCAGTATTTT. It codes for CSVDRGGQPTDTQYF.

The V and J genes are TRBV20-1 and TRBJ2-4; TRBD2 is a possible D gene (6 bases). Per the germline V gene, CDR1 is DFQATT and CDR2 is SNEGSKA (reference sequence). This CDR3 has 13 residues. Trimming left V 3 bases short and J 0 bases short, with 6 bases between. The CDR3 loop reads CSASGGAKNIQYF. Here the CDR3 DNA reads TGCAGTGCTAGCGGGGGAGCCAAAAACATTCAGTACTTC.

Written as DNA, the CDR3 is TGTGCCAGCAGTCAGACAGGGAACAATCAGCCCCAGCATTTT. Encoded protein: CASSQTGNNQPQHF. The chain joins TRBV2 to TRBJ1-5; 7 positions match TRBD1. CDR3 length: 14 amino acids. The germline V gene has CDR1 SNHLY and CDR2 FYNNEI. V lost 5 bases and J lost 3; bases outside the gene matches: 4.